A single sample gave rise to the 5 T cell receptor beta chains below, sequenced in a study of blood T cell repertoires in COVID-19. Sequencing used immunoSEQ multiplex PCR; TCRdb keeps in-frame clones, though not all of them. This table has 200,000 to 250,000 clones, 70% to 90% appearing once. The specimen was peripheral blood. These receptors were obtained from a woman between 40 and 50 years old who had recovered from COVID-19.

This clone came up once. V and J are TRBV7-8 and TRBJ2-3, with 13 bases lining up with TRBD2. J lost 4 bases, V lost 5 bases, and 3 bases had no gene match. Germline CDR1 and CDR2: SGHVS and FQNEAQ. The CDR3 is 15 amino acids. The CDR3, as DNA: TGTGCCAGCAGCCCCGGACTAGCGGGAGCAGATACGCAGTATTTT. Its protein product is CASSPGLAGADTQYF.

The DNA of the CDR3 is TGTGCCAGCAGCCCCGTGGCTAGCGGGGCCAACTTCCCAGGGGAGCTGTTTTTT. Its protein product is CASSPVASGANFPGELFF. The genes are TRBV9 and TRBJ2-2, with 9 nucleotides matching TRBD2. Germline loops: CDR1 SGDLS, CDR2 YYNGEE. Trimming took 4 bases from V and 8 from J; bases not matched to a gene: 18. The CDR3 length is 18 residues.

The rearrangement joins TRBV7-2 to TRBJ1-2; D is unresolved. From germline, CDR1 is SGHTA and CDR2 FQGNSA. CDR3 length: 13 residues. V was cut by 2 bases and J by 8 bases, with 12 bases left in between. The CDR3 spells CASSLTGLEGYTF. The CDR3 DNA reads TGTGCCAGCAGCTTAACGGGGTTAGAAGGCTACACCTTC.

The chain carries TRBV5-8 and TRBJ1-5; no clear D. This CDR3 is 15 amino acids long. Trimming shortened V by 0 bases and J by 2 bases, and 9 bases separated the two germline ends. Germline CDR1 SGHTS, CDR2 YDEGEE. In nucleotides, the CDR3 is TGTGCCAGCAGCTTGGCAGTGAGGGGCAATCAGCCCCAGCATTTT. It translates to CASSLAVRGNQPQHF.

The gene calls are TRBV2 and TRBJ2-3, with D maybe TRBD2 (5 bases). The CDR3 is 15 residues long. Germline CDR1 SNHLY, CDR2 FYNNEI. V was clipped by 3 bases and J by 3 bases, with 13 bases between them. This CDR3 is CASSEMTGFTDTQYF. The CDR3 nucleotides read TGTGCCAGCAGTGAGATGACGGGGTTTACAGATACGCAGTATTTT.